A selection of T cell receptor beta chains follows, all from one sample in a study of PD-1 blockade in classical Hodgkin lymphoma. Sequenced by immunoSEQ multiplex PCR; TCRdb stores in-frame clones only, minus some. The sample lists about 21,000 clones, approximately 85% occurring once. This sample comprised peripheral blood mononuclear cells (PBMCs), obtained before the fourth cycle of nivolumab. The receptors come from a human donor with classical Hodgkin lymphoma. CDR3s include the opening cysteine and the closing phenylalanine or tryptophan.

j_call: TRBJ2-3; v_call: TRBV9; cdr3_aa: CASSIRDWGTDTQYF
j_call: TRBJ2-7; v_call: TRBV5-1; cdr3_aa: CASSLALGYEQYF
j_call: TRBJ2-3; v_call: TRBV29-1; cdr3_aa: CSVEDRQVPEDTQYF
j_call: TRBJ2-7; v_call: TRBV7-6; cdr3_aa: CASSFPNSYEQYF
j_call: TRBJ2-7; v_call: TRBV28; cdr3_aa: CASSLFGGGAGYEQYF
j_call: TRBJ1-6; v_call: TRBV6-5; cdr3_aa: CASSPPGSPLHF
j_call: TRBJ1-5; v_call: TRBV28; cdr3_aa: CASSLSGGGSNQPQHF
j_call: TRBJ2-6; v_call: TRBV7-2; cdr3_aa: CASSLGSSGANVLTF
j_call: TRBJ2-2; v_call: TRBV7-9; cdr3_aa: CASSLTLNTGELFF
j_call: TRBJ1-5; v_call: TRBV2; cdr3_aa: CASSEWGGGRQPQHF
j_call: TRBJ2-7; v_call: TRBV6-1; cdr3_aa: CASSEVGTRDEQYF
j_call: TRBJ2-7; v_call: TRBV18; cdr3_aa: CASSPGPLYEQYF
j_call: TRBJ2-1; v_call: TRBV20-1; cdr3_aa: CSASKGTFQFF
j_call: TRBJ2-7; v_call: TRBV7-2; cdr3_aa: CASSLGGLAPEQYF
j_call: TRBJ1-1; v_call: TRBV29-1; cdr3_aa: CSVVYGEAFF
j_call: TRBJ2-5; v_call: TRBV6-6; cdr3_aa: CASSPRKETQYF
j_call: TRBJ2-5; v_call: TRBV11-2; cdr3_aa: CASSRTRQETQYF
j_call: TRBJ1-2; v_call: TRBV7-2; cdr3_aa: CASTSLAPGGLRGYTF
j_call: TRBJ2-1; v_call: TRBV11-3; cdr3_aa: CASSIGRAYEQFF
j_call: TRBJ2-3; v_call: TRBV4-1; cdr3_aa: CASSQEGADDTQYF
j_call: TRBJ2-7; v_call: TRBV7-9; cdr3_aa: CASSPGTGGAYEQYF
j_call: TRBJ2-3; v_call: TRBV5-1; cdr3_aa: CASSPWDVRTDTQYF
j_call: TRBJ2-6; v_call: TRBV7-9; cdr3_aa: CASTQGGAIYGANVLTF
j_call: TRBJ1-2; v_call: TRBV7-9; cdr3_aa: CASSPVANYGYTF
j_call: TRBJ2-7; v_call: TRBV30; cdr3_aa: CAWTRDLSYEQYF
j_call: TRBJ1-2; v_call: TRBV6-1; cdr3_aa: CASSEFVRTGSGEGYTF
j_call: TRBJ2-7; v_call: TRBV7-8; cdr3_aa: CASSLDTQGAFSYEQYF
j_call: TRBJ2-2; v_call: TRBV4-3; cdr3_aa: CASSQDRRAGELFF
j_call: TRBJ1-2; v_call: TRBV19; cdr3_aa: CASSFRGSNYGYTF
j_call: TRBJ1-4; v_call: TRBV7-2; cdr3_aa: CASSPGQGATNEKLFF
j_call: TRBJ2-7; v_call: TRBV5-6; cdr3_aa: CASSKDRNLPSYEQYF
j_call: TRBJ2-7; v_call: TRBV5-1; cdr3_aa: CASRVSISGEQYF
j_call: TRBJ1-5; v_call: TRBV19; cdr3_aa: CASTTQRGQPQHF
j_call: TRBJ2-5; v_call: TRBV29-1; cdr3_aa: CSVVPGSGPRETQYF
j_call: TRBJ2-1; v_call: TRBV7-5; cdr3_aa: CARIPGSSYNEQFF
j_call: TRBJ2-3; v_call: TRBV7-8; cdr3_aa: CASSLGPAGGLDTQYF
j_call: TRBJ2-5; v_call: TRBV7-2; cdr3_aa: CASSLGLVGQETQYF
j_call: TRBJ1-2; v_call: TRBV6-5; cdr3_aa: CASSTSGVGYGYTF
j_call: TRBJ2-3; v_call: TRBV7-6; cdr3_aa: CASSAPRGLDTQYF
j_call: TRBJ2-1; v_call: TRBV7-2; cdr3_aa: CASSQARELEQFF
j_call: TRBJ1-3; v_call: TRBV18; cdr3_aa: CASSREGGTGNTIYF
j_call: TRBJ1-5; v_call: TRBV30; cdr3_aa: CAWSYQGTERQPQHF
j_call: TRBJ2-7; v_call: TRBV2; cdr3_aa: CASSVSSASYEQYF
j_call: TRBJ2-7; v_call: TRBV28; cdr3_aa: CASIAGDSYEQYF
j_call: TRBJ2-7; v_call: TRBV2; cdr3_aa: CASRGTSGGSRYEQYF
j_call: TRBJ2-2; v_call: TRBV5-4; cdr3_aa: CASGRQGNTGELFF
j_call: TRBJ2-3; v_call: TRBV2; cdr3_aa: CASSDGRGKGSDTQYF
j_call: TRBJ1-5; v_call: TRBV6-1; cdr3_aa: CAATPAALSNQPQHF
j_call: TRBJ1-2; v_call: TRBV5-1; cdr3_aa: CASSLGSGSGYGYTF
j_call: TRBJ2-2; v_call: TRBV30; cdr3_aa: CAGGDPSNTGELFF
j_call: TRBJ2-3; v_call: TRBV30; cdr3_aa: CAWSPVWEWAPDTQYF
j_call: TRBJ2-7; v_call: TRBV29-1; cdr3_aa: CSAGTAEQYF